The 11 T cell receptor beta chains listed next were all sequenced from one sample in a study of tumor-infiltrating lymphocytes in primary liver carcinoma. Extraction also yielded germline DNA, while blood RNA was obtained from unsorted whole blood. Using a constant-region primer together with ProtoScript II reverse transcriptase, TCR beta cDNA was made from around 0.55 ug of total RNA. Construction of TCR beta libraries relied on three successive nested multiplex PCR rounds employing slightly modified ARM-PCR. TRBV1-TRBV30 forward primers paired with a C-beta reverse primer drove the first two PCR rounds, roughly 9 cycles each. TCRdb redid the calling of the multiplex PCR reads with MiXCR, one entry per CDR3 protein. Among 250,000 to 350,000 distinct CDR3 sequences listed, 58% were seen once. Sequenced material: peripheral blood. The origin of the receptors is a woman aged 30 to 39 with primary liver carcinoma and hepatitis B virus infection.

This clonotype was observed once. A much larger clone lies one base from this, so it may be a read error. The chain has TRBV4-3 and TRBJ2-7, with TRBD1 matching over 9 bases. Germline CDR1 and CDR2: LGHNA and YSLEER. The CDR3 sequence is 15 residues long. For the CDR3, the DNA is TGCGCCAGCAACCAACCGGGACAGGGAAAGAACGAGCAGTACTTC. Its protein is CASNQPGQGKNEQYF.

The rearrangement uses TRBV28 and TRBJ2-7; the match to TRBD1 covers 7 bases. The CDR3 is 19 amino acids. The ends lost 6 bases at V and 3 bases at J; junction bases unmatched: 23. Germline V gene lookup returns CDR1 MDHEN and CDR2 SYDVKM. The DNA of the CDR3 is TGTGCCAGCAGGGGGTTGGTGACAGGGCTTACGGCGCGTTACTACGAGCAGTACTTC. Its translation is CASRGLVTGLTARYYEQYF.

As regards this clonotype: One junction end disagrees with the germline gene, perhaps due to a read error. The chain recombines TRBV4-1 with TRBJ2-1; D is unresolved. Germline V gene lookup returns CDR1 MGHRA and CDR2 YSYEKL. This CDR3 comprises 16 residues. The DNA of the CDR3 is TGCCCCAGCAGCCAAGATCCGGCCAGCTCCTACAATAAGCAGTTCTTC. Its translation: CPSSQDPASSYNKQFF.

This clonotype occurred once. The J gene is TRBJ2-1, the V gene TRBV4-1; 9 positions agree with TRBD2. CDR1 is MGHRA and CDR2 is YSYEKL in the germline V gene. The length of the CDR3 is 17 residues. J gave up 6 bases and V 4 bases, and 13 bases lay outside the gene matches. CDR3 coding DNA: TGCGCCAGCAGCCGAGGTGGGCTAGCGGGATTGTGCAATGAGCAGTTCTTC. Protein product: CASSRGGLAGLCNEQFF.

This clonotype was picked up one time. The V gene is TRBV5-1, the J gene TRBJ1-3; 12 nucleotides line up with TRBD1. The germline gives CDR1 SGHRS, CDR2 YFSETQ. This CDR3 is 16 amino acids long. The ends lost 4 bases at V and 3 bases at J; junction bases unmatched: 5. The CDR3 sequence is CASSPGTGGGGNTIYF. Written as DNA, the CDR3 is TGCGCCAGCAGCCCCGGGACAGGGGGCGGTGGAAACACCATATATTTT.

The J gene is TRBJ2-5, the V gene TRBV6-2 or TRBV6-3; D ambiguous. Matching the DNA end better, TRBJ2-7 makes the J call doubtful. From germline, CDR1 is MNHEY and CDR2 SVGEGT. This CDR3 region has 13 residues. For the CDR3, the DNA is TGTGCCAGCAGTTACTTGCCAGTCTACGAGCAGTACTTC. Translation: CASSYLPVYEQYF.

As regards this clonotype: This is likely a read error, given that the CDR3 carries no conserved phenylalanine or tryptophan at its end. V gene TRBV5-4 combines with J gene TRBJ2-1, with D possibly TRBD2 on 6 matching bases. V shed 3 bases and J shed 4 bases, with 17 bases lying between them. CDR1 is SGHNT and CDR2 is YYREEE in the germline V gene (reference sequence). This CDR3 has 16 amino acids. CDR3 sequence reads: CASSSRTSQPYNEQFY. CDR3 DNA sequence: TGTGCCAGCAGCTCTCGTACTAGCCAGCCTTACAATGAGCAGTTCTAC.

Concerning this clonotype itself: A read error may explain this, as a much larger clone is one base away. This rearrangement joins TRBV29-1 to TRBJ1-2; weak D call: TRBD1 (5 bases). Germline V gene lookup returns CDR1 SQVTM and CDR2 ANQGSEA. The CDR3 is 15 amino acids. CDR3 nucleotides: TGCATCGTTACCGGGACGGTCGTTACTAACTATGGCTACACCTTC. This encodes CIVTGTVVTNYGYTF.

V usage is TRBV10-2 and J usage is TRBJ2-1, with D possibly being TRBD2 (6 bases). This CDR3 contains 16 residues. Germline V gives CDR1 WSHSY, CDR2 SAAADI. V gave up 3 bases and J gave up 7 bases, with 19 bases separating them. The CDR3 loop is CASSESGGNQGNEQFF. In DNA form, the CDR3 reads TGCGCCAGCAGTGAATCGGGCGGGAATCAAGGAAATGAGCAGTTCTTC.

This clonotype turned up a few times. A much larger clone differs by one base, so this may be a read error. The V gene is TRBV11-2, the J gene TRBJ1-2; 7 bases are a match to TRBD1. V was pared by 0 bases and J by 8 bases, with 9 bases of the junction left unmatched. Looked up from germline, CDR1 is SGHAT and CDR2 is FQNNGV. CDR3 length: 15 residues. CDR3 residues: CASSLDVGRGQGYTF. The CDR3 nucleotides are TGTGCCAGCAGCTTAGATGTCGGTAGGGGGCAAGGCTACACCTTC.

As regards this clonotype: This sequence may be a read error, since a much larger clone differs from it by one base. CDR3 amino acids: CASSQDSVRGPYGYTF. For the CDR3, the DNA is TGTGCCAGCAGCCAAGATAGCGTCAGGGGGCCGTATGGCTACACCTTC. The J gene is TRBJ1-2, the V gene TRBV4-2; 8 bases are a match to TRBD1. V lost 0 bases to trimming and J lost 5 bases; unmatched junction nucleotides: 8. Germline V gene sequence: CDR1 LGHNA, CDR2 YNFKEQ. The CDR3 contains 16 residues.